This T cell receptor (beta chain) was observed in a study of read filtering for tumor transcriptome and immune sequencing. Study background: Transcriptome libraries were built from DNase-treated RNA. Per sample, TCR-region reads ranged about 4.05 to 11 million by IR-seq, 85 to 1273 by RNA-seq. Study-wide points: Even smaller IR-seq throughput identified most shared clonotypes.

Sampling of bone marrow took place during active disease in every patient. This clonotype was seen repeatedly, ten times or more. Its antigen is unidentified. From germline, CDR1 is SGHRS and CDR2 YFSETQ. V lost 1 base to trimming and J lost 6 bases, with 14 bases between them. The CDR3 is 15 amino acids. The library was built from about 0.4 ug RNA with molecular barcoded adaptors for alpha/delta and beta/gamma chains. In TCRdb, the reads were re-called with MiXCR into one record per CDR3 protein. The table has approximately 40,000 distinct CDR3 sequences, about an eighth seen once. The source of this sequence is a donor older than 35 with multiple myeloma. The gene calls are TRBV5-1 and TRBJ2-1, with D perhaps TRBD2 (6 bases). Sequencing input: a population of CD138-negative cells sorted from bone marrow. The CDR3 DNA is TGCGCCAGCAGCTTGTGGACGGGGGAGATCAATGAGCAGTTCTTC. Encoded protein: CASSLWTGEINEQFF.